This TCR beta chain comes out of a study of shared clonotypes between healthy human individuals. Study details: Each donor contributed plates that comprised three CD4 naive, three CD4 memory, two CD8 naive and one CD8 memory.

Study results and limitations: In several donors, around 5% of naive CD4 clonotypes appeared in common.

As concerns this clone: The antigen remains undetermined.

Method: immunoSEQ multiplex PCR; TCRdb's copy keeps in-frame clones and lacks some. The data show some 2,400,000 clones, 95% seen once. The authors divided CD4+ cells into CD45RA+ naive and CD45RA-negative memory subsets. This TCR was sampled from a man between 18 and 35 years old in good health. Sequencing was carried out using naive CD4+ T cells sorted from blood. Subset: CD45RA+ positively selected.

The CDR3 protein is CASSYFHSSNEKLFF. The CDR3, as DNA: TGTGCCAGCAGTTACTTTCACAGTTCTAATGAAAAACTGTTTTTT. V and J are TRBV6-5 and TRBJ1-4; D unresolved. Germline loops: CDR1 MNHEY, CDR2 SVGAGI. The CDR3 extends over 15 amino acids. V lost 1 base and J lost 3, with 9 bases in between.